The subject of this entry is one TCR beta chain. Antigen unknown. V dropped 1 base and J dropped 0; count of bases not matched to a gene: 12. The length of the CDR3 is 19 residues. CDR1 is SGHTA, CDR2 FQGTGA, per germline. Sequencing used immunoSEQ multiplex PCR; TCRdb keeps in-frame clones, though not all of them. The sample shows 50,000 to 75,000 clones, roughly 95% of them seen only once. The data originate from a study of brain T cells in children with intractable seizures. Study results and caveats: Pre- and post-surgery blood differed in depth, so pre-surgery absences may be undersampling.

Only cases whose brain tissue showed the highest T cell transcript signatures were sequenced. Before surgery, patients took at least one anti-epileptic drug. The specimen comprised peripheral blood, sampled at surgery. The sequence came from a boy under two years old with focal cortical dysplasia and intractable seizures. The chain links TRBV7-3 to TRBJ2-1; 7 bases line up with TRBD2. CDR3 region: CASSLSSYEGGSSYNEQFF. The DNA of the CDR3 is TGTGCCAGCAGCTTAAGTTCTTATGAGGGCGGGAGCTCCTACAATGAGCAGTTCTTC.